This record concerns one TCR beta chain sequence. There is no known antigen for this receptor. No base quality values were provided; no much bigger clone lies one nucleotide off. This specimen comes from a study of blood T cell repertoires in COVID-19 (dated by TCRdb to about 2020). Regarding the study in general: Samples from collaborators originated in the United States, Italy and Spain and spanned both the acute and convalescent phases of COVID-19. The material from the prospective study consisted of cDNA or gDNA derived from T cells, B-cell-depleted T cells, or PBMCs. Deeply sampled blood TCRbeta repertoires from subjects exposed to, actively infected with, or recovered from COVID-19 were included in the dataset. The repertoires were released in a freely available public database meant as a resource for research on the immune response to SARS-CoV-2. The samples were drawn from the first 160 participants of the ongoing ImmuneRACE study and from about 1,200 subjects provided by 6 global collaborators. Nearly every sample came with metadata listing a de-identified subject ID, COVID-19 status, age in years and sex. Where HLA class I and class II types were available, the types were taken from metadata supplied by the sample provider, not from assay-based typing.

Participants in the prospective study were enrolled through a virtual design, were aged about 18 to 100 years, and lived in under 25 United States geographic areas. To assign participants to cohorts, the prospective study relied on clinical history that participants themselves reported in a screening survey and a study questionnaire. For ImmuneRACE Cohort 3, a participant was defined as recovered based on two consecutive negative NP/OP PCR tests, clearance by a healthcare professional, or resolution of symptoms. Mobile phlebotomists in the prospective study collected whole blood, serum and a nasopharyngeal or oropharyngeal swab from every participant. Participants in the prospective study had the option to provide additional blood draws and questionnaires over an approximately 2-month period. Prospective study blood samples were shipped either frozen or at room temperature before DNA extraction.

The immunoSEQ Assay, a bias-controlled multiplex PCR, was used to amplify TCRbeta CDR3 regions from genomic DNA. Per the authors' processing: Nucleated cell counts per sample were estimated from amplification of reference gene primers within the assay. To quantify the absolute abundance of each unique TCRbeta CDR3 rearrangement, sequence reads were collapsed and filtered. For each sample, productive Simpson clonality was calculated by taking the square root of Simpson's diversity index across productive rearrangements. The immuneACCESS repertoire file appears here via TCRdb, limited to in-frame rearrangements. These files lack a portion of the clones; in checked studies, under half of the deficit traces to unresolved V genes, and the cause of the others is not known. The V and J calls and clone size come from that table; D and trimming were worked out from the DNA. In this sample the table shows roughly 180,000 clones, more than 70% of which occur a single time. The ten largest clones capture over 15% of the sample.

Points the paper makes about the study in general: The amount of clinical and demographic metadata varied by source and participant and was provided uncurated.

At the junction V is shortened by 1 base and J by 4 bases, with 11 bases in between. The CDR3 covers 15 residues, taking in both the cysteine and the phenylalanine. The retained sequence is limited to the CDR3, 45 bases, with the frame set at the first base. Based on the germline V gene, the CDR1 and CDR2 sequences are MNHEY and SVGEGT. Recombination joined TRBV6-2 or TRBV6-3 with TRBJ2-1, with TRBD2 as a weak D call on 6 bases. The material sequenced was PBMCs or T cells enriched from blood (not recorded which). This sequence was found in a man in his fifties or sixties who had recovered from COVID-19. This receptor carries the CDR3 CASSYLGGGYNEQFF. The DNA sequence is TGTGCCAGCAGTTACTTGGGAGGTGGGTACAATGAGCAGTTCTTC.